Listed below are T cell receptor beta chains from one sample, sequenced in a study of T cell responses to AZD1222 COVID-19 vaccine. Only in-frame clones appear in the TCRdb table, and some are missing; sequencing was by immunoSEQ multiplex PCR. The table shows some 200,000 clones, with roughly 91% occurring only once. Source: peripheral blood, taken on day 0 of MenACWY control vaccination. These receptors came from an adult in good health. CDR3s include the opening cysteine and the closing phenylalanine or tryptophan. D genes are given only for firm matches. The listing skips clone size in some rows; elsewhere it reads once, few, many or a size class.

.	.	TRBV28	TRBJ2-7	CASTPWGGGGSYEQYF	TGTGCCAGCACTCCTTGGGGAGGGGGGGGCTCCTACGAGCAGTACTTC
.	TRBD1	TRBV30	TRBJ1-1	CAWSKGTGRTEAFF	TGTGCCTGGAGCAAAGGGACAGGGCGAACTGAAGCTTTCTTT
.	.	TRBV4-3	TRBJ1-2	CASSQEARGSYGYTF	TGCGCCAGCAGCCAAGAAGCCAGGGGATCCTATGGCTACACCTTC
.	TRBD1	TRBV11-2	TRBJ2-2	CASSFAGQGALTGELFF	TGTGCCAGCAGCTTCGCCGGACAGGGGGCGCTTACCGGGGAGCTGTTTTTT
.	.	TRBV28	TRBJ2-7	CASNLQATYEQYF	TGTGCCAGCAACTTGCAGGCCACCTACGAGCAGTACTTC
.	.	TRBV12-3/TRBV12-4	TRBJ1-2	CASSQWSSGGYTF	TGTGCCAGCAGTCAGTGGTCCTCCGGTGGCTACACCTTC
.	TRBD2	TRBV7-9	TRBJ2-1	CASNPPGGRNEQFF	TGTGCCAGCAACCCTCCGGGGGGGAGAAATGAGCAGTTCTTC
.	TRBD1	TRBV18	TRBJ1-5	CASSPTGGPNQPQHF	TGTGCCAGCTCACCGACAGGGGGACCCAATCAGCCCCAGCATTTT
few	.	TRBV4-1	TRBJ1-6	CASSQEEILGSSPLHF	TGCGCCAGCAGCCAAGAAGAGATCTTGGGGAGTTCACCCCTCCACTTT
.	.	TRBV19	TRBJ1-2	CATHNPGATYGYTF	TGTGCCACCCATAATCCGGGGGCGACTTATGGCTACACCTTC
.	.	TRBV3-1/TRBV3-2	TRBJ2-1	CASSRGEVLARNEQFF	TGTGCCAGCAGCCGCGGGGAGGTCCTAGCGCGCAATGAGCAGTTCTTC
.	TRBD1	TRBV4-1	TRBJ1-6	CASSGTGNPRNSPLHF	TGCGCCAGCAGTGGGACAGGGAACCCACGGAATTCACCCCTCCACTTT
.	.	TRBV5-4	TRBJ2-5	CASSLPLGVETQYF	TGTGCCAGCAGCCTCCCCTTGGGGGTAGAGACCCAGTACTTC